A single sample is the source of the 28 T cell receptor beta chains below, sequenced in a study of cytomegalovirus exposure and HLA in healthy donors (dated by TCRdb to about 2017). Receptors were amplified or captured by the immunoSEQ multiplex PCR assay. For the multiplex PCR, a mixture combining 60 forward primers for TCR Vbeta segments and 13 reverse primers for TCR Jbeta segments was used. Not all clones reach the TCRdb copy of this immuneACCESS table, which keeps in-frame sequences only. Checked studies attribute under half of the gap to unresolved V genes and leave the rest unexplained. A total of some 110,000 clones appear in this sample, over 70% of them only once. The ten largest clones take up 9.5% to 13% of the sample. Sequencing used PBMCs. Receptor source: a woman in her 50s in good health and CMV-seropositive.

This clone was counted once. The chain couples TRBV30 to TRBJ2-7; a weak D match, TRBD1 (6 bases). Per germline, CDR1 GTSNPN and CDR2 SVGIG (reference sequence). The CDR3 spans 12 residues. Between the trimmed V and J ends, which lost 0 bases and 3 bases, there was a span of 6 bases. The CDR3 protein is CAWSVQGYEQYF. CDR3 nucleotide sequence: TGTGCCTGGAGTGTACAGGGCTACGAGCAGTACTTC.

Details on this clone: Its ends do not fully match the called genes, so a read error is possible. The V and J genes are TRBV20-1 and TRBJ2-1, with 7 bases fitting TRBD2. The CDR3 loop spans 11 amino acids. Germline-derived CDR1 and CDR2 are DFQATT and SNEGSKA (reference sequence). In DNA, the CDR3 is TGCAGTGCATTACTAGCGAATTATTGGATCTTC. It specifies CSALLANYWIF.

V usage is TRBV9 and J usage is TRBJ2-3, with 11 bases aligning to TRBD2. The trim removed 0 bases at V and 4 bases at J, leaving 4 bases unmatched. Germline V CDR1 and CDR2: SGDLS, YYNGEE. CDR3 size: 16 residues. The CDR3 region has the DNA TGTGCCAGCAGCGTAGCTCCGACTAGCGGGGCAGATACGCAGTATTTT. Its protein product is CASSVAPTSGADTQYF.

The chain uses TRBV7-6 and TRBJ1-2; D is ambiguous. Per the germline V gene, CDR1 is SGHVS and CDR2 is FNYEAQ. V lost 1 base to trimming and J lost 3 bases, with 6 bases between them. The CDR3 sequence is 13 residues long. CDR3 sequence reads: CASSLGSDYGYTF. The CDR3 bases are TGTGCCAGCAGCTTAGGGTCGGACTATGGCTACACCTTC.

V is TRBV11-3 and J is TRBJ2-1; 9 bases line up with TRBD1. This CDR3 has 13 amino acids. Germline loops: CDR1 SGHNT, CDR2 YENEEA. The V gene end was trimmed by 5 bases and the J gene end by 9 bases; junction bases not matched to a gene: 5. Here the CDR3 reads CASSNTGGVEQFF. DNA of the CDR3: TGTGCCAGCAGCAACACAGGGGGCGTTGAGCAGTTCTTC.

J is TRBJ2-2 and V is TRBV27; possibly TRBD1 for D (5 bases). Trimming stripped 8 bases from V and 4 bases from J, with 11 bases between. The CDR3 runs to 13 residues. Germline CDR1 and CDR2: MNHEY and SMNVEV (reference sequence). The CDR3 loop reads CASHQGSTGELFF. The CDR3 DNA reads TGTGCCAGCCATCAGGGCAGCACCGGGGAGCTGTTTTTT.

The rearrangement links TRBV5-1 to TRBJ2-1, with 14 bases that match TRBD2. The V gene end was trimmed by 0 bases and the J gene end by 4 bases; junction bases not matched to a gene: 9. Germline V gene data show CDR1 as SGHRS and CDR2 as YFSETQ. The CDR3 contains 19 residues. In nucleotides, the CDR3 is TGCGCCAGCAGCTTGGGGGACAGAAGGACTAGCGGGAGGTACAATGAGCAGTTCTTC. Translation gives CASSLGDRRTSGRYNEQFF.

This clone came up a few times. The CDR3 DNA sequence: TGTGCCAGTCAAGACACCCATCAGCCCCAGCATTTT. Protein: CASQDTHQPQHF. The rearrangement uses TRBV19 and TRBJ1-5; no clear D. Germline CDR1 and CDR2: LNHDA and SQIVND (reference sequence). There are 12 residues in the CDR3. The V end lost 8 bases, the J end lost 5 bases, and 10 bases lay between the germline ends.

The chain joins TRBV30 to TRBJ1-1; 7 positions match TRBD1. The CDR3 consists of 15 residues. Germline V CDR1 and CDR2: GTSNPN, SVGIG (reference sequence). The V gene end was trimmed by 4 bases and the J gene end by 3 bases; junction bases not matched to a gene: 11. The DNA of the CDR3 is TGTGCCTGGATGTTTTTCCCCGACAGGGACACTGAAGCTTTCTTT. This sequence encodes CAWMFFPDRDTEAFF. The complete variable domain, with remaining parts taken from reference TRBV30 and TRBJ1-1, reads SQTIHQWPATLVQPVGSPLSLECTVEGTSNPNLYWYRQAAGRGLQLLFYSVGIGQISSEVPQNLSASRPQDRQFILSSKKLLLSDSGFYLCAWMFFPDRDTEAFFGQGTRLTVV.

This clone was observed a handful of times. The chain recombines TRBV30 with TRBJ1-1; 11 bases map to TRBD1. Germline assignment: CDR1 GTSNPN and CDR2 SVGIG (reference sequence). Trimming took 3 bases from V and 4 from J; bases not matched to a gene: 13. The CDR3 loop spans 17 amino acids. For the CDR3, the DNA is TGTGCCTGGAGGCCCCTTGGGGGCGGGACAGGGGGCACTGAAGCTTTCTTT. Translation gives CAWRPLGGGTGGTEAFF.

The chain links TRBV28 to TRBJ1-2; maybe TRBD1 (6 bases). Trimming left V 4 bases short and J 5 bases short, with 8 bases between. The CDR3 covers 12 residues. Germline CDR1 reads MDHEN; CDR2 reads SYDVKM. CDR3 loop: CASSSGVYGYTF. For the CDR3, the DNA is TGTGCCAGCAGTTCAGGGGTATATGGCTACACCTTC.

The rearrangement joins TRBV28 to TRBJ2-3, with TRBD2 as a possible D gene (7 bases). The V and J ends lost 3 bases and 8 bases respectively, with 18 bases between them. The CDR3 has 15 residues. The V gene's germline CDR1 is MDHEN and CDR2 SYDVKM. CDR3 DNA sequence: TGTGCCAGCAGTTTTGCAGGGGCAGCGGGAATTACGCAGTATTTT. This encodes CASSFAGAAGITQYF.

J is TRBJ1-1 and V is TRBV11-2; D ambiguous. Between the trimmed V and J ends, which lost 5 bases and 6 bases, there was a span of 7 bases. The CDR3 length is 11 residues. CDR1 and CDR2 (germline): SGHAT, FQNNGV. This chain's CDR3 is CASSPRPEAFF. The CDR3 DNA follows: TGTGCCAGCAGCCCCCGTCCTGAAGCTTTCTTT.

The chain couples TRBV6-5 to TRBJ1-1; 8 bases map to TRBD1. The CDR3 is made up of 15 amino acids. In germline, CDR1 is MNHEY, CDR2 SVGAGI. V was clipped by 5 bases and J by 0 bases; unmatched bases: 5. Written as DNA, the CDR3 is TGTGCCAGCAGTCTTCGACAGGGGTTGAACACTGAAGCTTTCTTT. Protein sequence: CASSLRQGLNTEAFF.

This clone has more than one count but fewer than ten. The chain carries TRBV18 and TRBJ1-2; D may be TRBD1 (6 bases). V lost 2 bases, J lost 8 bases, and 12 bases lay in between. The CDR3 length is 13 residues. CDR1 KGHSH and CDR2 LQKENI come from the germline V gene. The CDR3 protein is CASSPGGSYGYTF. The CDR3 coding sequence is TGTGCCAGCTCACCAGGGGGCTCGTACGGCTACACCTTC.

V gene TRBV7-6 combines with J gene TRBJ2-2, with 10 nucleotides matching TRBD2. CDR3 size: 16 residues. J gave up 2 bases and V 3 bases, and 3 bases lay outside the gene matches. Per the germline V gene, CDR1 is SGHVS and CDR2 is FNYEAQ. The chain's CDR3 is CASSFSSGRNTGELFF. CDR3 nucleotides: TGTGCCAGCAGCTTTTCTAGCGGGAGAAACACCGGGGAGCTGTTTTTT.

Concerning this clone: The sample contains more than one DNA sequence encoding this CDR3. V gene TRBV18 combines with J gene TRBJ1-5; weak D call: TRBD1 (6 bases). V lost 1 base and J lost 4, with 8 bases in between. This CDR3 region has 14 residues. The germline CDR1 and CDR2 sequences are KGHSH and LQKENI. The CDR3 nucleotides are TGTGCCAGCTCACCACAGGGGGGGAATCAGCCCCAGCATTTT. Protein: CASSPQGGNQPQHF. Combining the CDR3 with reference TRBV18 and TRBJ1-5 gives the whole variable domain NAGVMQNPRHLVRRRGQEARLRCSPMKGHSHVYWYRQLPEEGLKFMVYLQKENIIDESGMPKERFSAEFPKEGPSILRIQQVVRGDSAAYFCASSPQGGNQPQHFGDGTRLSIL.

The chain joins TRBV4-1 to TRBJ2-7; 7 nucleotides line up with TRBD1. In germline, CDR1 is MGHRA, CDR2 YSYEKL. This CDR3 comprises 15 residues. J was trimmed by 2 bases and V by 5 bases; bases with no gene match: 9. The chain's CDR3 is CASSTRQGSPYEQYF. DNA of the CDR3: TGCGCCAGCAGCACCCGACAGGGAAGCCCCTACGAGCAGTACTTC.

The chain links TRBV28 to TRBJ2-7; D may be TRBD2 (5 bases). V lost 2 bases, J lost 1 base, and 9 bases lay in between. Germline V gene sequence: CDR1 MDHEN, CDR2 SYDVKM. The length of the CDR3 is 14 residues. The CDR3 spells CASSLVAPSYEQYF. The DNA for the CDR3 is TGTGCCAGCAGTTTAGTAGCGCCTTCCTACGAGCAGTACTTC.

A few counts support this clone. The chain employs TRBV5-4 and TRBJ2-3, with a possible D match to TRBD2 (6 bases). V was clipped by 0 bases and J by 3 bases, with 14 bases between them. The CDR3 sequence is 16 residues long. Per germline, CDR1 SGHNT and CDR2 YYREEE (reference sequence). The CDR3 sequence: CASSLAGGTETDTQYF. The CDR3 DNA reads as TGTGCCAGCAGCTTGGCGGGCGGGACCGAAACAGATACGCAGTATTTT.

The CDR3 bases are TGTGCCAGCGAGGGCTATGGCTACACCTTC. This sequence encodes CASEGYGYTF. The chain has TRBV25-1 and TRBJ1-2; D gene ambiguous. Trimming removed 8 bases from V and 4 bases from J, with 5 bases in between. Germline V gene data show CDR1 as MGHDK and CDR2 as SYGVNS. The CDR3 extends over 10 amino acids.

The rearrangement joins TRBV18 to TRBJ1-2; 10 nucleotides match TRBD1. The CDR3 spans 17 residues. With 3 bases clipped from V and 4 bases from J, the junction kept 11 bases outside the gene matches. Germline assignment: CDR1 KGHSH and CDR2 LQKENI. CDR3 amino acids: CASSPGTGERDIYGYTF. CDR3 DNA sequence: TGTGCCAGCTCACCTGGGACAGGGGAGCGAGACATCTATGGCTACACCTTC.

The DNA for the CDR3 is TGCGCCAGCAGCCGGACGGCGGGATCCACCTACAATGAGCAGTTCTTC. It translates to CASSRTAGSTYNEQFF. This rearrangement joins TRBV5-1 to TRBJ2-1; D possibly corresponds to TRBD2 (6 bases). Looked up from germline, CDR1 is SGHRS and CDR2 is YFSETQ. V was pared by 4 bases and J by 2 bases, with 16 bases between. The CDR3 runs to 16 residues.

As for this clone: An end of the junction does not agree with germline; a read error may underlie this. The J gene is TRBJ1-2, the V gene TRBV15, with 8 bases matching TRBD1. Per germline, CDR1 LNHNV and CDR2 YYDKDF (reference sequence). The CDR3 runs 15 residues. The CDR3 spells CATSRDQGAHYSYTF. CDR3 DNA: TGTGCCACCAGCAGAGATCAGGGGGCCCACTATAGCTACACCTTC. The full variable domain, completed using reference TRBV15 and TRBJ1-2, is DAMVIQNPRYQVTQFGKPVTLSCSQTLNHNVMYWYQQKSSQAPKLLFHYYDKDFNNEADTPDNFQSRRPNTSFCFLDIRSPGLGDTAMYLCATSRDQGAHYSYTFGSGTRLTVV.

In this sample, this clone turned up once. The chain employs TRBV10-2 and TRBJ1-1; D is undetermined. The germline V gene has CDR1 WSHSY and CDR2 SAAADI. V was shortened by 4 bases and J by 2 bases, with 11 bases between the two germline ends. This CDR3 comprises 14 residues. The DNA of the CDR3 is TGCGCCAGCAGTGGCCCGGCGGCTAACACTGAAGCTTTCTTT. This encodes CASSGPAANTEAFF.

The chain has TRBV30 and TRBJ2-1, with 11 positions matching TRBD2. V lost 1 base and J lost 4; bases outside the gene matches: 3. The CDR3 loop spans 15 amino acids. CDR1 and CDR2 from the germline V gene are GTSNPN and SVGIG (reference sequence). The DNA of the CDR3 is TGTGCCTGGAGTGAAAGACTAGCGGGGTACAATGAGCAGTTCTTC. Translated, it gives CAWSERLAGYNEQFF.

The CDR3 loop is CASSEAGPGGIFGETQYF. DNA of the CDR3: TGTGCCAGCAGTGAAGCAGGCCCAGGGGGTATATTTGGAGAGACCCAGTACTTC. The chain has TRBV6-1 and TRBJ2-5, with 7 nucleotides matching TRBD1. CDR1 is MNHNS and CDR2 is SASEGT in the germline V gene. The CDR3 totals 18 residues. The ends lost 0 bases at V and 4 bases at J; junction bases unmatched: 14.

The chain couples TRBV6-4 to TRBJ2-1; D gene unclear. Trimming took off 4 bases at V and 6 bases at J, with 13 bases between the two ends. The CDR3 is made up of 14 amino acids. Germline CDR1 and CDR2: MRHNA and SNTAGT. CDR3 loop: CASSGTPSRNEQFF. The CDR3 coding sequence is TGTGCCAGCAGTGGCACTCCCTCCCGCAATGAGCAGTTCTTC.